This T cell receptor (beta chain) was retrieved from a study of CD4 and CD8 cells across lung adenocarcinoma regions (dated by TCRdb to 2016 to 2019). Background on the whole study: Intratumor heterogeneity of the T cell receptor repertoire was examined by comparing tumor centers with tumor margins.

The library was produced with PCR. TCRdb lists the instrument as HiSeq X Ten. The raw public data were reprocessed by TCRdb itself: fastp quality trimming at Q25, MiXCR clonotype calling, in-frame beta chains only. Rows are unified per CDR3 protein, each entry keeping the most common DNA and genes. The sample data list about 5,500 distinct CDR3 sequences, and around 49% of these were observed just once. The top ten constitute more than 75% of the sample. Counted from cysteine to phenylalanine, this CDR3 has 13 amino acids. Only CDR3 DNA remains: 39 bases, in frame from the first base. CDR1 and CDR2 are read off the germline V gene as WSHSY and SAAADI. Patients with localized lung adenocarcinoma, a subtype of non-small cell lung cancer, were used as donors. The samples were taken from the margins of localized lung adenocarcinomas. For TCR repertoire analysis, CD8+ T cells from tumor tissue were profiled separately from CD4+ T cells.

A remark on this clonotype: It lacks a known antigen. Base-call qualities are not available, and no considerably larger clone is one nucleotide away.

Material for sequencing was CD8+ T cells from the margin of a lung tumor. Read against the paper, the sample's cell subset or site label means: tumor margin region. This TCR came from a male donor with lung adenocarcinoma. The CD4 and CD8 labels of this study may be unreliable. This chain joins TRBV10-2 to TRBJ2-1, and TRBD2 aligns with 7 junction nucleotides. The J call may be in error: the DNA end matches TRBJ2-5 better. The CDR3 reads as follows: CASAGTTGETQYF. The DNA sequence follows: TGCGCCAGCGCCGGGACTACTGGAGAGACCCAGTACTTC.